This T cell receptor beta chain was observed in a study of T cell repertoires in cytomegalovirus infection. Study as a whole: Public TCR beta signature analysis indicated the presence of both CMV infection and matching HLA type.

Findings of the study overall: CMV-specific HLA-C-restricted TCR beta clonotypes dominated the ex vivo response.

TCRdb fed the reads into MiXCR, producing one record per CDR3 protein. The sample has about 24,000 distinct CDR3 sequences, 20% to 25% seen once. Trimming at V came to 5 bases and at J to 9 bases, leaving 10 bases not matched to a gene. CDR3 length equals 14 residues. Per germline, CDR1 MNHEY and CDR2 SMNVEV (reference sequence). Comment on this clonotype: Antigen: not known.

This sequence was found in a human donor in good health (CMV status not recorded). Some clones in this sample may be carry-over from other donors' samples. The material sequenced was CD8+ T cells from cultured PBMCs, taken from culture after CMV antigen stimulation. The J gene is TRBJ2-1, the V gene TRBV27, with 7 bases matching TRBD2. The CDR3 here is CASSQGRTSREQFF. DNA for the CDR3: TGTGCCAGCAGTCAGGGCCGGACTAGTCGTGAGCAGTTCTTC.